This T cell receptor (beta chain) was recorded in a study of cytomegalovirus exposure and HLA in healthy donors. PCR was performed using 60 Vbeta and 13 Jbeta primers. This table comes from immunoSEQ multiplex PCR, and its TCRdb copy is limited to in-frame clones, with some not included. Altogether some 190,000 clones are present, around 80% being singletons, with the ten largest covering under 2%. General study findings and limits: Most TCR sequences were seen very rarely across donors, but some public TCRs occurred in many. Three chains linked to CMV were shown in vitro to be specific for CMV antigens. In a later analysis, across HLA loci, associated TCR counts were highest for DRB1, lowest for HLA-C. TCR beta V- and J-gene trimming was later associated with a missense DCLRE1C variant.

The CDR3 is 15 residues long. J gave up 4 bases and V 1 base, and 5 bases lay outside the gene matches. CDR1 is SGHAT, CDR2 FQNNGV, per germline. Regarding this clone: Its antigen is not identified.

The chain carries TRBV11-2 and TRBJ1-1, with 8 nucleotides matching TRBD1. The receptor's source is a woman in her 30s in good health and CMV-seronegative. Input material: PBMCs. The DNA of the CDR3 is TGTGCCAGCAGCTTAGGGACAGGGTTGGGCACTGAAGCTTTCTTT. The encoded protein is CASSLGTGLGTEAFF.